The 5 T cell receptor beta chains presented below share a single source sample, sequenced in a study of T cells in Graves' hyperthyroidism and ophthalmopathy. Using RNA transcripts as the source, TCR beta CDR3 regions were amplified. First-round RT-PCR of the TCR CDR3 relied on the HTBI primer set. TCRdb passed the multiplex PCR reads through MiXCR, listing each CDR3 protein once. Here the sample spans approximately 600,000 distinct CDR3 sequences, around 15% being singletons. Sequencing was performed on blood. The origin of the receptors is a woman aged 40 to 49 with Graves' ophthalmopathy.

The chain uses TRBV5-5 and TRBJ1-5; TRBD1 agrees at 9 bases. Germline values: CDR1 SGHKS, CDR2 YYEKEE (reference sequence). The V and J ends lost 4 bases and 8 bases, in that order; junction bases with no gene match: 10. The CDR3 is made up of 15 amino acids. CDR3 amino acids: CASSKRGQGREPQHF. DNA for the CDR3: TGTGCCAGCAGCAAGAGGGGACAGGGCCGTGAGCCCCAGCATTTT.

This clonotype has ten or more counts. The rearrangement links TRBV7-3 to TRBJ2-7; 8 bases match TRBD2. The CDR3 covers 15 residues. Germline loops: CDR1 SGHTA, CDR2 FQGTGA. The V segment lost 1 base and the J segment 7 bases; nucleotides outside the gene matches: 9. The CDR3 sequence: CASSLNVGRASEQYF. The CDR3 bases are TGTGCCAGCAGCTTAAACGTCGGGAGGGCCTCTGAGCAGTACTTC.

This clonotype was observed a few times. CDR3 coding DNA: TGTGCCAGCAGCTTAGTTTTCTCGGCCGGGGAGCTGTTTTTT. This codes for CASSLVFSAGELFF. J is TRBJ2-2 and V is TRBV7-8; D is unresolved. This CDR3 is 14 amino acids long. Trimming removed 1 base from V and 6 bases from J, with 9 bases in between. Looked up from germline, CDR1 is SGHVS and CDR2 is FQNEAQ.

In its sample, this clonotype was seen many times. The chain joins TRBV6-2 or TRBV6-3 to TRBJ2-2; 12 nucleotides align to TRBD2. Germline V lookup: CDR1 MNHEY, CDR2 SVGEGT. The CDR3 is 17 residues long. The V and J ends lost 7 bases and 0 bases, in that order; junction bases with no gene match: 6. The CDR3 DNA sequence: TGTGCCAGCATGGGCACTAGCGGGAGGACGAACACCGGGGAGCTGTTTTTT. It yields the protein CASMGTSGRTNTGELFF.

Regarding this clonotype: A much larger clone sits a single nucleotide away, making a read error possible. Because it lacks the conserved phenylalanine or tryptophan at the end, this CDR3 is likely a read error. The chain recombines TRBV5-1 with TRBJ1-1; weak D call: TRBD1 (6 bases). This CDR3 is built from 15 residues. V was trimmed by 0 bases and J by 1 base, leaving 10 bases between them. Germline V gene lookup returns CDR1 SGHRS and CDR2 YFSETQ. The DNA of the CDR3 is TGCGCCAGCAGCTTGGTGGACAGTGGGAACACTGAAGCTTTCCTT. Protein sequence: CASSLVDSGNTEAFL.